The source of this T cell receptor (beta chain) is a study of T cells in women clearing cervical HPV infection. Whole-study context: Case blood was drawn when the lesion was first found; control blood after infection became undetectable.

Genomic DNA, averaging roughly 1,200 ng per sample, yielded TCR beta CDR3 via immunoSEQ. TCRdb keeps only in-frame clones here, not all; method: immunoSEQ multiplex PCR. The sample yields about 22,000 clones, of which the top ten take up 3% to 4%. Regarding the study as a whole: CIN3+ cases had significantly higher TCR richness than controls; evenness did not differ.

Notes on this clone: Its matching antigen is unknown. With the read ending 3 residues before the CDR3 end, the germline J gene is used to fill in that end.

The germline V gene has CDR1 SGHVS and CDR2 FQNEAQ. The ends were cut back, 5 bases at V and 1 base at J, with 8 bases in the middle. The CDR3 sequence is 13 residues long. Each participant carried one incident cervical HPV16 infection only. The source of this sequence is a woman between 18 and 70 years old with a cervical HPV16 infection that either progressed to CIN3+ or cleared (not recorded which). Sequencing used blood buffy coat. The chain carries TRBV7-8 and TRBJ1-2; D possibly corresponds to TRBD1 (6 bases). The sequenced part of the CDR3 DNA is TGTGCCAGCAGCCCGGACAGTAACTATGGC. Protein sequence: CASSPDSNYG. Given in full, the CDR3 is CASSPDSNYGYTF.